Following are 30 T cell receptor beta chains from one sample sequenced in a study of cytomegalovirus exposure and HLA in healthy donors. PCR was performed using 60 Vbeta and 13 Jbeta primers. Produced via immunoSEQ multiplex PCR; TCRdb's table is partial and in-frame only. The sample records 110,000 to 150,000 clones, just under 70% being singletons. Sequencing was performed on PBMCs. The receptors originated from a man between 60 and 75 years old in good health and CMV-seronegative.

This clone came up a few times. The chain uses TRBV27 and TRBJ2-1; 8 positions agree with TRBD2. CDR1 is MNHEY, CDR2 SMNVEV, per germline (reference sequence). J gave up 6 bases and V 7 bases, and 17 bases lay outside the gene matches. The CDR3 runs to 17 residues. CDR3 sequence (DNA): TGTGCCAGCATCCCCAGGGTCGGGACTAGAACGGGCAATGAGCAGTTCTTC. This gives the protein CASIPRVGTRTGNEQFF.

The chain has TRBV5-1 and TRBJ2-3; possible D gene TRBD2, 5 bases. Germline V gene sequence: CDR1 SGHRS, CDR2 YFSETQ. V was shortened by 7 bases and J by 2 bases, with 14 bases between the two germline ends. The CDR3 is made up of 14 amino acids. DNA of the CDR3: TGCGCCAGCGCGCCGGGAATTTCCACAGATACGCAGTATTTT. This translates into CASAPGISTDTQYF.

This rearrangement joins TRBV4-1 to TRBJ2-1; TRBD2 matches 12 bases. The germline V gene encodes CDR1 MGHRA and CDR2 YSYEKL. The CDR3 is made up of 22 amino acids. With 4 bases clipped from V and 0 bases from J, the junction kept 19 bases outside the gene matches. CDR3 sequence (DNA): TGCGCCAGCAGCCTACCTAGCGGGAGGGCCCTCCCCGCCCTGAGCTCCTACAATGAGCAGTTCTTC. Its translation is CASSLPSGRALPALSSYNEQFF.

This clone has more than one count but fewer than ten. The chain couples TRBV4-3 to TRBJ2-4, with a possible D match to TRBD2 (7 bases). Germline CDR1 and CDR2: LGHNA and YSLEER. V was pared by 3 bases and J by 9 bases, with 24 bases between. There are 17 residues in the CDR3. The DNA of the CDR3 is TGCGCCAGCAGCCAGAGGGGGAAAGGCGGGGGAGGCGGCATTCAGTACTTC. Protein: CASSQRGKGGGGGIQYF.

The chain recombines TRBV5-1 with TRBJ2-7; 10 bases agree with TRBD1. Trimming at V came to 0 bases and at J to 7 bases, leaving 7 bases not matched to a gene. The CDR3 is 15 residues long. In germline, CDR1 is SGHRS, CDR2 YFSETQ. CDR3 in DNA: TGCGCCAGCAGCTTGGGACAGGGGGCGCGAAATGAGCAGTACTTC. Its translation: CASSLGQGARNEQYF.

The V and J genes are TRBV28 and TRBJ1-3, with TRBD1 matching 8 bases. V trimming: 6 bases; J trimming: 1 base; junction bases outside the gene matches: 2. Germline CDR1 MDHEN, CDR2 SYDVKM. The CDR3 spans 14 residues. CDR3 nucleotides: TGTGCCAGCAGAACAGGGGGATCTGGAAACACCATATATTTT. This translates into CASRTGGSGNTIYF.

This clone was detected only once. The chain is built from TRBV25-1 and TRBJ2-5; perhaps TRBD1 as D (6 bases). CDR3 length: 14 residues. V lost 2 bases and J 1 base, leaving 8 bases between the germline ends. Germline V gene data show CDR1 as MGHDK and CDR2 as SYGVNS. The CDR3 coding sequence is TGTGCCAGCAGTGAAGGGACAAGCCAAGAGACCCAGTACTTC. Amino acids: CASSEGTSQETQYF.

The genes are TRBV28 and TRBJ2-5; 7 nucleotides align to TRBD1. This CDR3 contains 14 residues. Trimming at V came to 5 bases and at J to 1 base, leaving 4 bases not matched to a gene. Germline V gene data show CDR1 as MDHEN and CDR2 as SYDVKM. CDR3 DNA: TGTGCCAGCAGTCAACGACAGGGCCAAGAGACCCAGTACTTC. Protein sequence: CASSQRQGQETQYF.

The rearrangement uses TRBV18 and TRBJ2-3, with 9 bases that match TRBD1. The CDR3 runs 15 residues. Losses at the gene ends were 6 bases for V and 1 base for J; bases not matched to a gene: 5. Per the germline V gene, CDR1 is KGHSH and CDR2 is LQKENI. The CDR3 loop reads CASSNRQGGTDTQYF. CDR3 DNA sequence: TGTGCCAGCTCTAATCGACAGGGGGGCACAGATACGCAGTATTTT.

The chain employs TRBV6-6 and TRBJ1-4; 7 bases agree with TRBD1. This CDR3 spans 14 amino acids. Per the germline V gene, CDR1 is MNHNY and CDR2 is SVGAGI (reference sequence). The V gene end was trimmed by 5 bases and the J gene end by 3 bases; junction bases not matched to a gene: 3. CDR3 region: CASSPGGSNEKLFF. The CDR3 DNA follows: TGTGCCAGCAGTCCAGGGGGGTCTAATGAAAAACTGTTTTTT.

In its sample, this clone was seen once. This chain links TRBV29-1 with TRBJ1-1; 8 bases fit TRBD1. Germline values: CDR1 SQVTM, CDR2 ANQGSEA. V lost 5 bases, J lost 5 bases, and 7 bases stayed unmatched. This CDR3 has 13 amino acids. In DNA form, the CDR3 reads TGCAGCGTTAGCCAGGGGGCAGGAACTGAAGCTTTCTTT. It translates to CSVSQGAGTEAFF.

This sequence joins TRBV7-2 and TRBJ2-1, with TRBD2 identical over 8 bases. This CDR3 has 14 residues. CDR1 SGHTA and CDR2 FQGNSA come from the germline V gene. J gave up 9 bases and V 2 bases, and 6 bases lay outside the gene matches. Written as DNA, the CDR3 is TGTGCCAGCAGCTTACCGGGAGGGGGACGTGAGCAGTTCTTC. It yields the protein CASSLPGGGREQFF.

The V and J genes are TRBV29-1 and TRBJ1-1; no clear D gene. The CDR3 covers 12 residues. Between the trimmed V and J ends, which lost 5 bases and 6 bases, there was a span of 13 bases. The germline V gene has CDR1 SQVTM and CDR2 ANQGSEA. CDR3 in amino acids: CSVKPGIAEAFF. CDR3 bases: TGCAGCGTTAAACCGGGGATAGCTGAAGCTTTCTTT. Drawing the rest from reference TRBV29-1 and TRBJ1-1, the complete variable domain is SAVISQKPSRDICQRGTSLTIQCQVDSQVTMMFWYRQQPGQSLTLIATANQGSEATYESGFVIDKFPISRPNLTFSTLTVSNMSPEDSSIYLCSVKPGIAEAFFGQGTRLTVV.

The chain has TRBV27 and TRBJ1-2; 7 bases match TRBD1. This CDR3 has 13 amino acids. The germline V gene encodes CDR1 MNHEY and CDR2 SMNVEV (reference sequence). The ends lost 6 bases at V and 6 bases at J; junction bases unmatched: 7. In nucleotides, the CDR3 is TGTGCCAGCAGCCTCGACAGGGTGGATGGCTACACCTTC. Encoded protein: CASSLDRVDGYTF.

The chain has TRBV28 and TRBJ1-1; 7 bases align to TRBD1. Per the germline V gene, CDR1 is MDHEN and CDR2 is SYDVKM. The CDR3 spans 14 residues. Losses at the gene ends were 5 bases for V and 2 bases for J; bases not matched to a gene: 5. The chain's CDR3 is CASSITGVNTEAFF. CDR3 bases: TGTGCCAGCAGTATTACAGGGGTTAACACTGAAGCTTTCTTT. Supplemented by reference TRBV28 and TRBJ1-1, the full variable domain reads DVKVTQSSRYLVKRTGEKVFLECVQDMDHENMFWYRQDPGLGLRLIYFSYDVKMKEKGDIPEGYSVSREKKERFSLILESASTNQTSMYLCASSITGVNTEAFFGQGTRLTVV.

This clone came up a few times. The chain couples TRBV7-9 to TRBJ1-2; no clear D. The germline gives CDR1 SEHNR, CDR2 FQNEAQ (reference sequence). CDR3 length: 14 residues. Between the trimmed V and J ends, which lost 3 bases and 6 bases, there was a span of 14 bases. The CDR3 sequence is CASSLGSGVDGYTF. The DNA for the CDR3 is TGTGCCAGCAGCTTGGGGAGTGGGGTGGATGGCTACACCTTC.

V gene TRBV21-1 combines with J gene TRBJ2-1; no check of the table's D call, TRBD2, against the DNA was made. TRBV21-1 is an annotated pseudogene. The CDR3 consists of 16 residues. This CDR3 is CASSKQRERYHNEQFF. The CDR3 bases are TGTGCCAGCAGCAAACAGCGGGAGAGGTACCACAATGAGCAGTTCTTC.

The V and J genes are TRBV19 and TRBJ2-7; D remains unclear. V shed 3 bases and J shed 2 bases, with 11 bases lying between them. Per germline, CDR1 LNHDA and CDR2 SQIVND (reference sequence). The CDR3 covers 14 residues. CDR3: CASSIGQATYEQYF. The CDR3 DNA sequence: TGTGCCAGTAGTATCGGCCAGGCGACCTACGAGCAGTACTTC.

This clone appeared a few times. The J gene is TRBJ2-5, the V gene TRBV4-1, with no clear D. Trimming removed 2 bases at V and 5 bases at J, with 12 bases between. The CDR3 is made up of 14 amino acids. Per the germline V gene, CDR1 is MGHRA and CDR2 is YSYEKL. CDR3 sequence (DNA): TGCGCCAGCAGCCAACCCGGGTCCGCGGAGACCCAGTACTTC. As protein: CASSQPGSAETQYF.

The chain combines TRBV5-1 with TRBJ2-5; TRBD1 matches at 8 bases. The V and J ends lost 4 bases and 4 bases, in that order; junction bases with no gene match: 3. CDR1 is SGHRS and CDR2 is YFSETQ in the germline V gene. CDR3 length: 13 residues. CDR3 DNA sequence: TGCGCCAGCAGCCCCGGACAGGGAGAGACCCAGTACTTC. Amino acids: CASSPGQGETQYF.

This clone has more than one count but fewer than ten. This chain uses TRBV28 with TRBJ1-2; D uncertain. The germline V and J ends were trimmed by 5 bases and 4 bases, with 11 bases remaining between them. The CDR3 runs 13 residues. Germline-derived CDR1 and CDR2 are MDHEN and SYDVKM. The chain's CDR3 is CASSPHQAYGYTF. The CDR3 DNA follows: TGTGCCAGCAGTCCCCACCAGGCCTATGGCTACACCTTC.

The V gene is TRBV19, the J gene TRBJ2-3; TRBD2 agrees at 7 bases. Germline lookup yields CDR1 LNHDA and CDR2 SQIVND (reference sequence). The CDR3 covers 15 residues. Unmatched junction bases numbered 4, after V lost 3 bases and J lost 1 base. CDR3 amino acids: CASSIGSGGTDTQYF. The CDR3 DNA is TGTGCCAGTAGTATTGGAAGCGGGGGCACAGATACGCAGTATTTT.

The chain couples TRBV9 to TRBJ1-1, with 7 bases lining up with TRBD1. The V segment lost 3 bases and the J segment 4 bases; nucleotides outside the gene matches: 9. This CDR3 has 15 amino acids. Germline lookup yields CDR1 SGDLS and CDR2 YYNGEE. The CDR3 nucleotides are TGTGCCAGCAGCGCCTGGGACAGCTCCAGCACTGAAGCTTTCTTT. Translating gives CASSAWDSSSTEAFF.

The table lists this clone with a count of one. This chain joins TRBV5-4 and TRBJ2-3; D may be TRBD2 (9 bases). Trimming shortened V by 4 bases and J by 6 bases, and 21 bases separated the two germline ends. The CDR3 extends over 16 amino acids. Germline-derived CDR1 and CDR2 are SGHNT and YYREEE (reference sequence). Here the CDR3 DNA reads TGTGCCAGCAGCCCAACAGGGGGGACTAGCCTCGATACGCAGTATTTT. It codes for CASSPTGGTSLDTQYF. Looking up the rest from reference TRBV5-4 and TRBJ2-3 gives the full variable domain: ETGVTQSPTHLIKTRGQQVTLRCSSQSGHNTVSWYQQALGQGPQFIFQYYREEENGRGNFPPRFSGLQFPNYSSELNVNALELDDSALYLCASSPTGGTSLDTQYFGPGTRLTVL.

V and J are TRBV6-6 and TRBJ2-7; 7 bases are a match to TRBD2. Per germline, CDR1 MNHNY and CDR2 SVGAGI (reference sequence). The CDR3 covers 14 residues. J was trimmed by 5 bases and V by 6 bases; bases with no gene match: 10. Here the CDR3 reads CASSRAAGDHEQYF. DNA for the CDR3: TGTGCCAGCAGCCGGGCGGCGGGAGACCACGAGCAGTACTTC.

The chain combines TRBV29-1 with TRBJ1-2; TRBD1 matches 8 bases. CDR3 size: 14 residues. The ends lost 6 bases at V and 2 bases at J; junction bases unmatched: 8. Germline values: CDR1 SQVTM, CDR2 ANQGSEA. In DNA, the CDR3 is TGCAGCGTCTCCCAGGGGGCAAGGAACTATGGCTACACCTTC. It specifies CSVSQGARNYGYTF.

This clone has a handful of counts. CDR3 nucleotides: TGTGCCAGCAGCGTAGATGGCGGAAATGAGCAGTTCTTC. It encodes CASSVDGGNEQFF. The chain links TRBV9 to TRBJ2-1; D is uncertain. This CDR3 region has 13 residues. Trimming shortened V by 0 bases and J by 7 bases, and 8 bases separated the two germline ends. Germline V gives CDR1 SGDLS, CDR2 YYNGEE.

The rearrangement uses TRBV7-6 and TRBJ2-5, with 7 bases aligning to TRBD1. The junction had 12 bases not matched to a gene; V was cut back by 5 bases and J by 3 bases. Germline lookup yields CDR1 SGHVS and CDR2 FNYEAQ. This CDR3 is 16 amino acids long. CDR3 in DNA: TGTGCCAGCAGCGCAGACAGGGCCCTGGGTGAAGAGACCCAGTACTTC. Amino acids: CASSADRALGEETQYF. The full variable domain, in which reference TRBV7-6 and TRBJ2-5 provide the parts outside the CDR3, is GAGVSQSPRYKVTKRGQDVALRCDPISGHVSLYWYRQALGQGPEFLTYFNYEAQQDKSGLPNDRFSAERPEGSISTLTIQRTEQRDSAMYRCASSADRALGEETQYFGPGTRLLVL.

The rearrangement joins TRBV5-1 to TRBJ2-1, with TRBD2 matching over 8 bases. With 0 bases clipped from V and 8 bases from J, the junction kept 1 base outside the gene matches. Germline V gives CDR1 SGHRS, CDR2 YFSETQ. CDR3 length equals 13 residues. CDR3 sequence reads: CASSLGSGDEQFF. As DNA, the CDR3 is TGCGCCAGCAGCTTGGGTAGCGGGGATGAGCAGTTCTTC.

This clone was counted a few times. The chain carries TRBV2 and TRBJ1-2, with 7 bases fitting TRBD1. V lost 2 bases to trimming and J lost 9 bases; unmatched junction nucleotides: 6. The CDR3 has 13 amino acids. The germline V gene encodes CDR1 SNHLY and CDR2 FYNNEI. The CDR3 nucleotides are TGTGCCAGCAGTGAAAGGGGGGACAGCCGCTACACCTTC. Its protein product is CASSERGDSRYTF. The full variable domain, rest sourced from reference TRBV2 and TRBJ1-2, is EPEVTQTPSHQVTQMGQEVILRCVPISNHLYFYWYRQILGQKVEFLVSFYNNEISEKSEIFDDQFSVERPDGSNFTLKIRSTKLEDSAMYFCASSERGDSRYTFGSGTRLTVV.